The following is a T cell receptor beta chain sequence with its context. The data originate from a study of cytomegalovirus exposure and HLA in healthy donors. V dropped 5 bases and J dropped 5; count of bases not matched to a gene: 9. Germline CDR1 is LNHDA and CDR2 is SQIVND (reference sequence). This CDR3 is 14 amino acids long. Measured with immunoSEQ multiplex PCR; TCRdb has only the in-frame clones, and not every one. Among about 200,000 clones listed, 80% to 90% were seen once. The sequenced sample consisted of PBMCs. The J gene is TRBJ2-7, the V gene TRBV19; TRBD2 matches at 7 bases. The source is a woman aged 30 to 39 in good health and CMV-seronegative. The CDR3 nucleotides read TGTGCCAGTAGTTGGAATGGGGGGGACGACGAGCAGTACTTC. The encoded protein is CASSWNGGDDEQYF.